This T cell receptor beta chain is from a study of shared clonotypes between healthy human individuals. Study-wide context: A donor's plate count was three for CD4 naive and three for CD4 memory; CD8 naive had two and CD8 memory one.

Points from the study as a whole: Among donors, clonotype sharing was expected to be affected by sequencing depth.

CDR1 is SGDLS, CDR2 YYNGEE, per germline. This CDR3 is 16 amino acids long. Trimming cost V 3 bases and J 4 bases; bases outside gene matches: 10. In the case of this clone: The antigen is not known.

TCRdb's table, derived via immunoSEQ multiplex PCR, lists solely in-frame clones and lacks some. In the table there are some 2 million clones, 95% of which are singletons. This TCR was sampled from a man between 18 and 29 years old in good health. The rearrangement uses TRBV9 and TRBJ1-3; TRBD1 agrees at 7 bases. The specimen sequenced was naive CD4+ T cells sorted from blood. Subset of the sample: CD45RA+ positively selected. CDR3 protein: CASSGGIQGWGNTIYF. The CDR3 bases are TGTGCCAGCAGCGGAGGGATACAGGGGTGGGGAAACACCATATATTTT.